The T cell receptor beta chain under discussion was sequenced for a study of cytomegalovirus exposure and HLA in healthy donors. 13 Jbeta primers and 60 Vbeta primers were used for the PCR. Clones were read by immunoSEQ multiplex PCR, and TCRdb kept only the in-frame ones, dropping some. The repertoire has around 120,000 clones, roughly 76% of them found once; the top ten carry around 16%. This clone was recorded a few times. As yet, its antigen is unknown. Study-level points and caveats: Being productive about 87% or about 30% of the time was typical of most TCR beta V segments in an earlier analysis.

This receptor was obtained from a middle-aged man in good health and CMV-seropositive. Sequencing was done on a sample of PBMCs.

CDR3 DNA sequence: TGCGCCAGCAGGGGACAGGAGGCAGATACGCAGTATTTT. Residues: CASRGQEADTQYF. This chain joins TRBV5-1 and TRBJ2-3, with 8 bases identical to TRBD1. V shed 5 bases and J 4 bases; nucleotides not matched to a gene: 3. Germline V gene data show CDR1 as SGHRS and CDR2 as YFSETQ. The CDR3 loop spans 13 amino acids.